This TCR beta chain was sequenced during a study of T-cell memory formation after mild COVID-19. This CDR3 has 19 amino acids. 5'RACE with constant-segment primers built TCRalpha and TCRbeta cDNA libraries with UMIs. TCRdb passed the 5' RACE reads through MiXCR, listing each CDR3 protein once. The table records hundreds of thousands of distinct CDR3 sequences, more than 15% of them present only once. Study findings and constraints: Mainly CM and EM harbored the contracting CD4+ clones; mainly EMRA harbored the CD8+ ones. Clones contracting over day 15 to 85 were CD4/CD8 balanced, with later expanders leaning CD4+. Pre-infection memory contained some responding clones, which suggested that cross-reactive memory had joined.

Of note for this clonotype: Antigen unknown.

Sequencing input: PBMCs or a T cell subset sorted from them (not recorded which). This clonotype was sampled from a man younger than 35 who had mild COVID-19 (a few samples of this study predate the infection). Cell type and time point are not known. The genes are TRBV21-1 and TRBJ1-6. TRBV21-1 is described as a pseudogene. The CDR3 sequence is CASSIRVQTFSSYNSPLHF. The CDR3 region has the DNA TGTGCCAGCAGCATAAGAGTCCAGACCTTTAGCTCCTATAATTCACCCCTCCACTTT.